There are a few counts of the clone carrying this T cell receptor gamma chain. What it binds is not known. The protein recorded in TCRdb matches a much larger clone and deviates from this DNA's translation at residue 11, suggesting a read error; the protein here is obtained by translating the DNA. The record originates from a study of γδ T cells in repeated Plasmodium falciparum infection. Study-wide points: Compared with Australian children, Malian Vdelta2-negative repertoires seemed more clonal, less diverse, less shared. Waves of new clonotype selection appeared after repeated controlled infections in Vdelta2-negative, largely Vdelta1+, gammadelta T cells.

This CDR3 is 13 amino acids long. The germline gives CDR1 VTNTFY, CDR2 YDVSTARD (reference sequence). TCRdb applied CATT to the multiplex PCR reads for clone calling. The sample has some 32,000 gamma-chain clones; more than 1.4% are singletons. Vgamma9/Vdelta2+ and Vdelta2-negative gammadelta T cells were flow-sorted from PBMC for bulk sequencing. No J gene was assigned, while the V gene was called as TRGV3. This receptor was taken from a pool of human donors (malaria-infected and uninfected, not separated). Material: gamma-delta T cells from blood. CDR3 DNA: TGTGCCACCTGGGACAGGCTGGGTGAGAAGAGACTCTTT. Translating gives CATWDRLGEKRLF.